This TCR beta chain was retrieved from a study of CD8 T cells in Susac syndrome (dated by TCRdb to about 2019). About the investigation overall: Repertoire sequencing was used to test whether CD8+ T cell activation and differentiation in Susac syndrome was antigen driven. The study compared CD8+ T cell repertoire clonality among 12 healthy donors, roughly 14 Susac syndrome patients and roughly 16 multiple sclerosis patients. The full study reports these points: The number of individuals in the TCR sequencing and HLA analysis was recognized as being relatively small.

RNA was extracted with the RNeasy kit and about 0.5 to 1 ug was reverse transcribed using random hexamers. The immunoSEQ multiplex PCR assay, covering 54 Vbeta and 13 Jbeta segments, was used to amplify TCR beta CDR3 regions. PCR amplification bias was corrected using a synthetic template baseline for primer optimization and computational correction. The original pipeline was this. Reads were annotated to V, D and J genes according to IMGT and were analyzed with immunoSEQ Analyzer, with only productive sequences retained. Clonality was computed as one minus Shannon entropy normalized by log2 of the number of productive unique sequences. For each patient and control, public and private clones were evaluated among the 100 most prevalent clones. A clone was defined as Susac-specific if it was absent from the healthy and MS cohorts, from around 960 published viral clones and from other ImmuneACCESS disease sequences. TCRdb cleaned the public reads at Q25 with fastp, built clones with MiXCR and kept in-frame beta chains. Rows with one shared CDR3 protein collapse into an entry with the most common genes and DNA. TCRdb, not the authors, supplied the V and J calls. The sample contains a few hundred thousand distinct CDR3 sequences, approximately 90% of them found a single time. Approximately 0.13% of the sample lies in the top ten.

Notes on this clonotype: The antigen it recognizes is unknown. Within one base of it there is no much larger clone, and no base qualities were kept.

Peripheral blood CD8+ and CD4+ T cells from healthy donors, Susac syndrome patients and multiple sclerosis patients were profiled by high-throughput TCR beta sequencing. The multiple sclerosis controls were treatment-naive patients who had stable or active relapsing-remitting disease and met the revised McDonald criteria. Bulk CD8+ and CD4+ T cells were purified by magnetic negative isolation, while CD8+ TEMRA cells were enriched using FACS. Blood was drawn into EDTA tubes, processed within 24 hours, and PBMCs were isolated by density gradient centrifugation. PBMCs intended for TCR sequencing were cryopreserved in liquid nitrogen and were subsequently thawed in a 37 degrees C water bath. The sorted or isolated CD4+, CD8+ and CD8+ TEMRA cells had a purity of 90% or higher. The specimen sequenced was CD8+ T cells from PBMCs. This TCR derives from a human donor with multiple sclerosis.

Read as DNA, the sequence is TGTGCCAGCAGACCAGGACAGGTTGATCCACTAGCCAAAAACATTCAGTACTTC. Translated, it reads CASRPGQVDPLAKNIQYF. The sequence joins TRBV2 to TRBJ2-4, and TRBD1 aligns with 7 junction nucleotides. According to the germline V gene, CDR1 reads SNHLY and CDR2 reads FYNNEI. Reading from cysteine to phenylalanine, the CDR3 counts 18 amino acids. Only CDR3 DNA remains: 54 bases, in frame from the first base. V has 6 bases trimmed and J has 0 bases trimmed; junction bases matching no gene number 14.